A single sample gave rise to the 10 T cell receptor beta chains below, sequenced in a study of blood T cell repertoires in COVID-19. Clones were read by immunoSEQ multiplex PCR, and TCRdb kept only the in-frame ones, dropping some. The sample yields fewer than 200,000 clones, 83% seen once. Input material: peripheral blood. Receptors were obtained from a woman aged 65 to 85 with COVID-19, enrolled during active disease.

The rearrangement uses TRBV19 and TRBJ1-4; TRBD1 matches 9 bases. Germline trimming cut 8 bases from V and 7 bases from J; bases unmatched to any gene: 11. Looked up from germline, CDR1 is LNHDA and CDR2 is SQIVND (reference sequence). The CDR3 loop spans 15 amino acids. As DNA, the CDR3 is TGTGCCAGTTCTTCCGCGGGACAGGGCATTGAAAAACTGTTTTTT. It is translated as CASSSAGQGIEKLFF.

The chain uses TRBV11-2 and TRBJ1-6; the D gene is possibly TRBD1 (6 bases). Germline V gene lookup returns CDR1 SGHAT and CDR2 FQNNGV. The CDR3 covers 15 residues. The V gene lost 7 bases and the J gene lost 7 bases, with 17 bases spanning the gap. CDR3 loop: CASTLKTGPNSPLHF. Written as DNA, the CDR3 is TGTGCCAGCACCCTGAAGACAGGACCAAATTCACCCCTCCACTTT.

The chain couples TRBV5-4 to TRBJ1-6; D gene unclear. Germline lookup yields CDR1 SGHNT and CDR2 YYREEE (reference sequence). Trimming took off 2 bases at V and 5 bases at J, with 8 bases between the two ends. This CDR3 is 14 amino acids long. The CDR3 loop reads CASSFGQNNSPLHF. CDR3 in DNA: TGTGCCAGCAGCTTTGGGCAGAATAATTCACCCCTCCACTTT.

The chain has TRBV10-2 and TRBJ1-4; TRBD1 is a possible D gene (6 bases). CDR3 length: 16 residues. Germline CDR1 is WSHSY and CDR2 is SAAADI. V was cut by 7 bases and J by 5 bases, with 20 bases left in between. CDR3 residues: CASKGRGASRNEKLFF. CDR3 sequence (DNA): TGCGCCAGCAAGGGCAGGGGTGCCTCCCGCAATGAAAAACTGTTTTTT.

CDR3 sequence reads: CASSSGLGGQPQHF. CDR3 DNA sequence: TGTGCCAGTAGTAGCGGACTGGGAGGCCAGCCCCAGCATTTT. V and J are TRBV19 and TRBJ1-5; D is uncertain. The CDR3 contains 14 residues. Per the germline V gene, CDR1 is LNHDA and CDR2 is SQIVND (reference sequence). V was trimmed by 4 bases and J by 7 bases, leaving 14 bases between them.

This rearrangement joins TRBV7-8 to TRBJ2-7, with TRBD1 identical over 8 bases. This CDR3 spans 15 amino acids. From germline, CDR1 is SGHVS and CDR2 FQNEAQ. J was trimmed by 3 bases and V by 0 bases; bases with no gene match: 4. The CDR3: CASSLATGVSYEQYF. Written as DNA, the CDR3 is TGTGCCAGCAGCTTAGCGACAGGGGTTAGCTACGAGCAGTACTTC.

Only one count was recorded for this clone. This chain links TRBV5-1 with TRBJ2-2; D might be TRBD2 (5 bases). Germline V gene lookup returns CDR1 SGHRS and CDR2 YFSETQ. V dropped 0 bases and J dropped 7 bases, with 10 bases sitting between them. This CDR3 is built from 14 residues. The CDR3 loop is CASSLGLANGELFF. The CDR3, as DNA: TGCGCCAGCAGCTTGGGCCTAGCTAACGGGGAGCTGTTTTTT.

The chain couples TRBV5-1 to TRBJ2-7, with D possibly matching TRBD2 (6 bases). V dropped 4 bases and J dropped 3 bases, with 14 bases sitting between them. The CDR3 has 14 residues. Germline CDR1 and CDR2: SGHRS and YFSETQ. CDR3 residues: CASSSGPGSYEQYF. For the CDR3, the DNA is TGCGCCAGCAGCAGCGGGCCGGGAAGCTACGAGCAGTACTTC.

The chain recombines TRBV10-3 with TRBJ1-2; D remains unclear. V was pared by 2 bases and J by 4 bases, with 14 bases between. This CDR3 has 15 amino acids. The V gene's germline CDR1 is ENHRY and CDR2 SYGVKD. CDR3 nucleotides: TGTGCCATCAGTGAGATGGAGACGCCCATCTATGGCTACACCTTC. Its translation: CAISEMETPIYGYTF.

This sequence joins TRBV5-4 and TRBJ2-5, with D unclear. Germline V lookup: CDR1 SGHNT, CDR2 YYREEE (reference sequence). V gave up 0 bases and J gave up 3 bases, with 3 bases separating them. The CDR3 spans 12 residues. The CDR3 region has the DNA TGTGCCAGCAGCTTGGTCAAAGAGACCCAGTACTTC. This translates into CASSLVKETQYF. Combining the CDR3 with reference TRBV5-4 and TRBJ2-5 gives the whole variable domain ETGVTQSPTHLIKTRGQQVTLRCSSQSGHNTVSWYQQALGQGPQFIFQYYREEENGRGNFPPRFSGLQFPNYSSELNVNALELDDSALYLCASSLVKETQYFGPGTRLLVL.